This T cell receptor beta chain came from a study of synovial regulatory T cells in juvenile arthritis. Whole-study context: One patient received methotrexate plus infliximab; one lacked treatment information.

Findings of the study overall: iaTreg TCR repertoires were largely private across patients and partially overlapped synovial Teff and blood CPL.

Median age 11.6 years (2.4-22.9); median disease duration about 7 years (0.2-19.1). This table comes from immunoSEQ multiplex PCR, and its TCRdb copy is limited to in-frame clones, with some not included. In all, the sample yields approximately 10,000 clones. CDR1 and CDR2 (germline): MDHEN, SYDVKM. The CDR3 runs 12 residues. Nucleotide data are not available. Notes on this clone: Antigen: not known.

Sequencing was carried out using Treg cells from blood. Subset given: remaining (HLA-DR-negative) circulating blood Treg cells. This TCR derives from a donor between 2 and 35 years old with juvenile idiopathic arthritis. This sequence joins TRBV28 and TRBJ1-1; the TCRdb call, TRBD1, lacks DNA for checking. The CDR3 here is CASREGVTEAFF.